This T cell receptor beta chain stems from a study of T cell changes during pregnancy in multiple sclerosis. The germline V gene has CDR1 MNHEY and CDR2 SMNVEV (reference sequence). The germline V and J ends were trimmed by 3 bases and 5 bases, with 13 bases remaining between them. The CDR3 loop spans 14 amino acids. Only in-frame clones appear in the TCRdb table, and some are missing; sequencing was by immunoSEQ multiplex PCR. The sample comprises about 38,000 clones, approximately 91% of which are singletons, and 0.37% rests with the top ten. The chain is built from TRBV27 and TRBJ1-1; D is perhaps TRBD1 (5 bases). The sequenced sample was CD4+ T cells from peripheral blood mononuclear cells, obtained after pregnancy. This receptor was identified in a female donor in good health, enrolled as a control in a pregnancy study. This chain's CDR3 is CASSFSGGRTEAFF. The CDR3 DNA is TGTGCCAGCAGTTTTTCCGGGGGGAGGACTGAAGCTTTCTTT.